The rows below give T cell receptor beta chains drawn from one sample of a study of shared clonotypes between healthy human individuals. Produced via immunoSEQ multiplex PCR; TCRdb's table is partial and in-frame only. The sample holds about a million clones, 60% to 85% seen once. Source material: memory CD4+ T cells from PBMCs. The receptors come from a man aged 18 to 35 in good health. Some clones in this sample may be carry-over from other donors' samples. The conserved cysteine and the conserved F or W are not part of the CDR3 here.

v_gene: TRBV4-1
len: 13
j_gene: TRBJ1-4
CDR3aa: ASSIRTGGYEKLF

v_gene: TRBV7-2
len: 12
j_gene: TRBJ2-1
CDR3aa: ASSARIPKGEQF

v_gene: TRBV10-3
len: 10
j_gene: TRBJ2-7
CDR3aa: AISGSSYEQY

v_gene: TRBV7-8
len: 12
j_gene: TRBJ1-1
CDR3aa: ASSSTQGNTEAF

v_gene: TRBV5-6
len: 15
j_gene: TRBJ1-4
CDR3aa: ASSLAVPGQGEEKLF

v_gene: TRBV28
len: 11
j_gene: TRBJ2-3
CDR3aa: ASSQRGGDTQY

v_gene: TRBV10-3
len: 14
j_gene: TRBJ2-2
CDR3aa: AISESRDGWIGELF

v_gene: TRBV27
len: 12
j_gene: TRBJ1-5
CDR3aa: ASSCDRGNQPQH

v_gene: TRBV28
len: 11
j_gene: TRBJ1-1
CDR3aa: ASSFPGTDEAF

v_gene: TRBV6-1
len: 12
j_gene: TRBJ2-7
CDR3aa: ASSEVLVSYEQY

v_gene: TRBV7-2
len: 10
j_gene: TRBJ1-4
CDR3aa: ASSLGGEKLF

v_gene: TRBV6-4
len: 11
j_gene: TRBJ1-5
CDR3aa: ASSQGANQPQH

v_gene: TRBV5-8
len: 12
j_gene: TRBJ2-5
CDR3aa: ASSFWDREETQY

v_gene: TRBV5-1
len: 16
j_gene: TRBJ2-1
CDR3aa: ASSLEGRGRFPPNEQF

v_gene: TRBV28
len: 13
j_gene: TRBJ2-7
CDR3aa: ASSFGASGTYEQY

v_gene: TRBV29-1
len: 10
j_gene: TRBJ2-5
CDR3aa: SGDRGQETQY

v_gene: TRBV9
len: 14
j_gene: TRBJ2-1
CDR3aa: ASSARGGQGYNEQF

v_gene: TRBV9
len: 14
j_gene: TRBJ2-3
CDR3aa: ASSLGSGRATDTQY

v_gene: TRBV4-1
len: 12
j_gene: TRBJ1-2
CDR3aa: ASSQDLGSFGYT

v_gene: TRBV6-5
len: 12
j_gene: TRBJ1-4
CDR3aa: ASNDKGANEKLF

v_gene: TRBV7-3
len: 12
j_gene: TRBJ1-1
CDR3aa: ASSSWGVSTEAF

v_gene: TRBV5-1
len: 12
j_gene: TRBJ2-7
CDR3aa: ASSLLAGSDEQY

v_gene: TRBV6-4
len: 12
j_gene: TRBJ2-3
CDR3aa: ASSDSGESDTQY

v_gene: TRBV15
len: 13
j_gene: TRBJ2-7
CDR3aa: ATSLGKIKYYEQY

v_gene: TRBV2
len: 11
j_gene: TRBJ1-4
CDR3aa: ASSAVGGEKLF

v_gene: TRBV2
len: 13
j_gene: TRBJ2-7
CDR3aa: ASSSGTSVIYEQY

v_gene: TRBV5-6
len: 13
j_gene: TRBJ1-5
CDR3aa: ASSRTGGGGQPQH

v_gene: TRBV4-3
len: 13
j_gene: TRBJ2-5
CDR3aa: ASSLQGAGSGTQY

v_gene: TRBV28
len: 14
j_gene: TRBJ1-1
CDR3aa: ASSLISGSRNTEAF

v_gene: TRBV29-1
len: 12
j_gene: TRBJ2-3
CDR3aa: SVDQGARADTQY

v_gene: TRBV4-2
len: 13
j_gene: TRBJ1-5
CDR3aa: ASSLSGQLNQPQH

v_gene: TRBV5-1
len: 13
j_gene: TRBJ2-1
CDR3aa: ASTPTSGTYNEQF

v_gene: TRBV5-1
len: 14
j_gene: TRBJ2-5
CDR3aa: ASSPGTSGTQETQY

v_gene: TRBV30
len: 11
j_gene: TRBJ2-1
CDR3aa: AWSFTEYNEQF

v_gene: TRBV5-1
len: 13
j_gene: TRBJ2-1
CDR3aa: ASSLGLAGDNEQF

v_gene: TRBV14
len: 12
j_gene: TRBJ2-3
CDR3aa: ASSRTGGADTQY

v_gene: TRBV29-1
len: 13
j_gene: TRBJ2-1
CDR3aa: SVQEQLTPYNEQF

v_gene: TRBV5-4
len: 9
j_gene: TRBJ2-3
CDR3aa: ASSSFDTQY

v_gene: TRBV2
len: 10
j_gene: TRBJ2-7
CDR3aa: ASSEGARGWY

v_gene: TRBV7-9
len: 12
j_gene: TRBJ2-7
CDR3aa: ASRAGQGAYEQY

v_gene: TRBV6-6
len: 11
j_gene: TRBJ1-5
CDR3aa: ASSTGEVQPQH

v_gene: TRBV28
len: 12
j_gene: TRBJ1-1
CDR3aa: ASSSPLPNTEAF

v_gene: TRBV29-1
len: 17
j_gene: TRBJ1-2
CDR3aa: SVVFRGGKEKDGSYGYT

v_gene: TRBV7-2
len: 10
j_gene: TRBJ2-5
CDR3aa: ASSLGWETQY

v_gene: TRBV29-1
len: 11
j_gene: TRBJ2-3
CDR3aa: SAVDGSTDTQY

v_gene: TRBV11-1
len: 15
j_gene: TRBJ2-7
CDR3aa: ASSPDDGIWTSYEQY

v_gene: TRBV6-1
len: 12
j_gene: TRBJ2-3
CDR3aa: ASLAGGPTDTQY

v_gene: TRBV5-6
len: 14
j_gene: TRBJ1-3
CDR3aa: ASSSRGWAPGDTIY

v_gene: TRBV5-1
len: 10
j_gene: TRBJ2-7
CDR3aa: ASSSQGREQY

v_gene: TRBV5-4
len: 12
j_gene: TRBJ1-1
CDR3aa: ASSDGIGGTEAF

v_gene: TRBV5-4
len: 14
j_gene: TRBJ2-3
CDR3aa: ASSAPGQGVRDTQY

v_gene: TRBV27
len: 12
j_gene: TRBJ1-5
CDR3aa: ASSSTGGNQPQH

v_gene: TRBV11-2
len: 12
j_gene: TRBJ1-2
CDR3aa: ASGPDSMSYGYT